The TCR beta chain under discussion was sequenced for a study of blood T cell repertoires in COVID-19. CDR1 is SNHLY and CDR2 is FYNNEI in the germline V gene. There are 14 residues in the CDR3. V trimming: 4 bases; J trimming: 6 bases; junction bases outside the gene matches: 5. In the original processing: Reference gene primer amplification gave estimated nucleated cell counts. Here immunoSEQ multiplex PCR was the method, and the copy in TCRdb shows in-frame clones only, minus some. V, J and clone size are taken as reported in that table, and D and trimming were inferred from the DNA itself. The data contain roughly 180,000 clones, over 70% of them singletons. Participants' reported clinical history set cohort assignment.

The chain has TRBV2 and TRBJ1-4, with 7 bases aligning to TRBD1. Sequencing input: PBMCs or T cells enriched from blood (not recorded which). The TCR comes from a woman aged 60 to 75 who had recovered from COVID-19. This CDR3 is CASSVGTEYEKLFF. CDR3 DNA: TGTGCCAGCAGTGTTGGGACAGAGTATGAAAAACTGTTTTTT.